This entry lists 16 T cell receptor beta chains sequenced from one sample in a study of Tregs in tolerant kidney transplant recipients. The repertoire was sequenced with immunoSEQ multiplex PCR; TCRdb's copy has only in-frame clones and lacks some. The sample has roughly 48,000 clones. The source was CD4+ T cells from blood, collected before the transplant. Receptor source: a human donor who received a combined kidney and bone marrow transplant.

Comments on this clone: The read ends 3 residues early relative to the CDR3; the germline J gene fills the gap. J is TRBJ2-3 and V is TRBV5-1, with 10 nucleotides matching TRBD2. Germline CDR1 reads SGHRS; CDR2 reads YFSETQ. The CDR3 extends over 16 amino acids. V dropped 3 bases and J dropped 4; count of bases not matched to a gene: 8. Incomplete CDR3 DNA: TGCGCCAGCAGCTATACCGGGACTAGCGTGGCAGATACG. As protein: CASSYTGTSVADT. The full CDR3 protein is CASSYTGTSVADTQYF.

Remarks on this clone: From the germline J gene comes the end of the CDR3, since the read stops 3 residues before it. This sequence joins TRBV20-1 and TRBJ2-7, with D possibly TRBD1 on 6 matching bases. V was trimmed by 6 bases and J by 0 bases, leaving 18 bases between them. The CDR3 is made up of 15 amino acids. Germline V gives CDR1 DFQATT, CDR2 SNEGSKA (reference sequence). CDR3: CSAVVGAAISYEQYF. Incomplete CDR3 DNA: TGCAGTGCCGTCGTGGGGGCAGCGATCTCCTACGAG.

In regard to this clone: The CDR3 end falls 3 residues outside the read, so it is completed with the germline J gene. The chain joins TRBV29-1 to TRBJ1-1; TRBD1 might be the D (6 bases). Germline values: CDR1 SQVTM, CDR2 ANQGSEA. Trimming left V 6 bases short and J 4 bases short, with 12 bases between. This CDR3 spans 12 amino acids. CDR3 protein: CSVLQGSTEAFF. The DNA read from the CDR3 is TGCAGCGTCTTACAGGGAAGCACTGAA. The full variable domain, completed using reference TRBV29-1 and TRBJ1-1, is SAVISQKPSRDICQRGTSLTIQCQVDSQVTMMFWYRQQPGQSLTLIATANQGSEATYESGFVIDKFPISRPNLTFSTLTVSNMSPEDSSIYLCSVLQGSTEAFFGQGTRLTVV.

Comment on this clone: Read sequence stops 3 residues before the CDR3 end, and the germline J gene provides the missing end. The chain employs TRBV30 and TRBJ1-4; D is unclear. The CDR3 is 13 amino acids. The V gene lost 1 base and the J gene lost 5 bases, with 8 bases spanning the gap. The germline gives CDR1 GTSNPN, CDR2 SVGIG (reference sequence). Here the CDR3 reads CAWSGVGNEKLFF. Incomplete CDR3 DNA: TGTGCCTGGAGTGGGGTAGGGAATGAAAAA.

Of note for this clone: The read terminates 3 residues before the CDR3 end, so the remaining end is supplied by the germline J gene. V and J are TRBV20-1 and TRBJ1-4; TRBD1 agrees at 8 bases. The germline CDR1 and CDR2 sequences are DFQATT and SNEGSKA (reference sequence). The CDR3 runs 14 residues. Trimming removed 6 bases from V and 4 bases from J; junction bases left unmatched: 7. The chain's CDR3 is CSATPGQDNEKLFF. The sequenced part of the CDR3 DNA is TGCAGTGCAACCCCGGGACAGGATAATGAAAAA.

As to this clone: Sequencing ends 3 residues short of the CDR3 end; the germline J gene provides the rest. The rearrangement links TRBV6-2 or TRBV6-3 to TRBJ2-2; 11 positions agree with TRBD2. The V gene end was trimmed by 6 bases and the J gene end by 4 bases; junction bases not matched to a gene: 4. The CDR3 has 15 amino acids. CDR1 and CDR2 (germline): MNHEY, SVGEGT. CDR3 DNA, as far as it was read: TGTGCCAGCAGCCGGACTAGCGGGTTCACCGGGGAG. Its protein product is CASSRTSGFTGE. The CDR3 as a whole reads CASSRTSGFTGELFF.

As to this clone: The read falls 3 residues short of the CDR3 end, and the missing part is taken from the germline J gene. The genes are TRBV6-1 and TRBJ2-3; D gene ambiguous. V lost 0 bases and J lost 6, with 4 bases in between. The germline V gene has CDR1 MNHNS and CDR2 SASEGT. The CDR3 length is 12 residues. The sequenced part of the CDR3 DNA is TGTGCCAGCAGTGAAGCGGGCGATACG. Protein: CASSEAGDT. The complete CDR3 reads CASSEAGDTQYF.

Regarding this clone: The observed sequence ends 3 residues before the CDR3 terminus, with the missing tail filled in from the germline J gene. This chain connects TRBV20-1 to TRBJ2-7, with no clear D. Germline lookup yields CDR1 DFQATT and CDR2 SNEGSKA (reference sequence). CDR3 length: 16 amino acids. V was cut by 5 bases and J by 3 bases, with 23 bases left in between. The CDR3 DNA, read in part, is TGCAGTGCTCCACCACCCATCCAGCCAGGTATCTACGAG. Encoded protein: CSAPPPIQPGIYE. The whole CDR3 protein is CSAPPPIQPGIYEQYF.

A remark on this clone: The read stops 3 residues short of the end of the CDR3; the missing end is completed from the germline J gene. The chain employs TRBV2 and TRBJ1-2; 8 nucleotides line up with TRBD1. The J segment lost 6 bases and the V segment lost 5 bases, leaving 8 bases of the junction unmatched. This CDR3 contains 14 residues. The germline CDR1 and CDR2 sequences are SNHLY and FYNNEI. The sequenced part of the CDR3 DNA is TGTGCCAGCAGTCTCACAGGGGGGGACGATGGC. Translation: CASSLTGGDDG. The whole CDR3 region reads CASSLTGGDDGYTF.

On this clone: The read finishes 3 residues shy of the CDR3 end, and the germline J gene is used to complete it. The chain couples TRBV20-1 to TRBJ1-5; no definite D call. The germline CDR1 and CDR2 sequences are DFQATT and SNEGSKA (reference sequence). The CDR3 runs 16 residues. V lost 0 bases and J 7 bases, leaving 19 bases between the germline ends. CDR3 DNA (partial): TGCAGTGCTAGAGATAGCGAGTACCCGAGAGGGCAGCCC. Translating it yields CSARDSEYPRGQP. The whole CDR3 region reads CSARDSEYPRGQPQHF.

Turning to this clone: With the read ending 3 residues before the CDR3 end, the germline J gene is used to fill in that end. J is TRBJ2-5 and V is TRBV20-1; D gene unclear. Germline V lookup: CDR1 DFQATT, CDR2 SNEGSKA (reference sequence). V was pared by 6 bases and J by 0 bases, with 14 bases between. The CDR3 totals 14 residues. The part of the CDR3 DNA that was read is TGCAGTGCCCCTTGGCCCGAATACCAAGAGACC. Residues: CSAPWPEYQET. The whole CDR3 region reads CSAPWPEYQETQYF.

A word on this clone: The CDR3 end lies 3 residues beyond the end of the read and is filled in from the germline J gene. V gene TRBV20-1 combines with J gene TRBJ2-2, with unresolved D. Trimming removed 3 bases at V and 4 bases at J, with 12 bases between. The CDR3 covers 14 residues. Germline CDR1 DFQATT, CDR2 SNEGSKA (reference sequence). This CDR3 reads CSARSRLLTGELFF. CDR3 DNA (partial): TGCAGTGCTAGGAGCCGACTGCTCACCGGGGAG.

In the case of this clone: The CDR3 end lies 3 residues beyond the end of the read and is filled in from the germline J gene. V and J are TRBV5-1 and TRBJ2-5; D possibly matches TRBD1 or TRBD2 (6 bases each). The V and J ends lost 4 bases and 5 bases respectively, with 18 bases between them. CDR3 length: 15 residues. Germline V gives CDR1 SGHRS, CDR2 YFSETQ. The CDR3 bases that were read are TGCGCCAGCAGCGGCGGGACACCGAAAGGGGAGACC. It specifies CASSGGTPKGET. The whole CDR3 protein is CASSGGTPKGETQYF.

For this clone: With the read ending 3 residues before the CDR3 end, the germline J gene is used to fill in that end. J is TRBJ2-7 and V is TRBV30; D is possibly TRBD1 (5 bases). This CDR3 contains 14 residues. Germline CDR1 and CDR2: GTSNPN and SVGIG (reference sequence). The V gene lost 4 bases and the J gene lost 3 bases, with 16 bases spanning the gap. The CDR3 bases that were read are TGTGCCTGGAACCAAGGGGCTGCACTCTACGAG. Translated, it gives CAWNQGAALYE. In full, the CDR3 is CAWNQGAALYEQYF.

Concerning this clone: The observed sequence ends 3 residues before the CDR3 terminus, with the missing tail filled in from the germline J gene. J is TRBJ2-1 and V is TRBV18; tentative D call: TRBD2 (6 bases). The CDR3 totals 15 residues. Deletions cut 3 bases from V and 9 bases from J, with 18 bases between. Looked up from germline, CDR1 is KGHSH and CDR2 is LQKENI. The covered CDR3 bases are TGTGCCAGCTCACCCCCGGGACTTGGGAGTAGTGAG. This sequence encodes CASSPPGLGSSE. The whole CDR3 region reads CASSPPGLGSSEQFF.

Partial CDR3 DNA: TGCGCCAGCAGCTGGACTAGCGTTGACGAGACC. It yields the protein CASSWTSVDET. The complete CDR3 sequence is CASSWTSVDETQYF. V gene TRBV5-1 combines with J gene TRBJ2-5; the match to TRBD2 covers 9 bases. The read gets to within 3 residues of the CDR3 end, and the germline J gene fills in the rest. The length of the CDR3 is 14 residues. The trim removed 3 bases at V and 5 bases at J, leaving 5 bases unmatched. Germline loops: CDR1 SGHRS, CDR2 YFSETQ. Combining the CDR3 with reference TRBV5-1 and TRBJ2-5 gives the whole variable domain KAGVTQTPRYLIKTRGQQVTLSCSPISGHRSVSWYQQTPGQGLQFLFEYFSETQRNKGNFPGRFSGRQFSNSRSEMNVSTLELGDSALYLCASSWTSVDETQYFGPGTRLLVL.